The table lists the clone carrying this T cell receptor beta chain with a few counts. Antigen: not known. Clones were sequenced by immunoSEQ multiplex PCR, and TCRdb holds only the in-frame ones, with some missing. The sample lists 300,000 to 450,000 clones; 70% to 90% were seen once. The CDR3 length is 16 residues. Germline CDR1 and CDR2: SGHAT and FQNNGV. Germline trimming cut 6 bases from V and 4 bases from J; bases unmatched to any gene: 10. This entry belongs to a study of cytomegalovirus exposure and HLA in healthy donors. In the study overall: A subsequent analysis stated that the roughly 120 validation repertoires were run on the same platform as the 650 to 850 first-cohort repertoires.

Broader study findings: Researchers catalogued approximately 170 TCR beta chains as cytomegalovirus-associated. It was confirmed in vitro that three of the CMV-associated chains were specific for CMV antigens. TCR sequences were mostly rare, though some public TCRs occurred in many donors.

This TCR derives from a young woman in good health and CMV-seronegative. The rearrangement joins TRBV11-2 to TRBJ2-5; TRBD2 matches 11 bases. The sequenced sample was PBMCs. CDR3 nucleotides: TGTGCCAGCAGACAACTAGCGGGAGTGGAGAGAGAGACCCAGTACTTC. This translates into CASRQLAGVERETQYF. Drawing the rest from reference TRBV11-2 and TRBJ2-5, the complete variable domain is EAGVAQSPRYKIIEKRQSVAFWCNPISGHATLYWYQQILGQGPKLLIQFQNNGVVDDSQLPKDRFSAERLKGVDSTLKIQPAKLEDSAVYLCASRQLAGVERETQYFGPGTRLLVL.